A single T cell receptor (beta chain) is shown here with its context. Which antigen it targets is not known. There are no base qualities to consult, and no much larger clone falls within one base. These data belong to a study of blood T cell repertoires in COVID-19 (dated by TCRdb to about 2020). In terms of the full investigation: Samples from collaborators originated in the United States, Italy and Spain and spanned both the acute and convalescent phases of COVID-19. The prospective study material was composed of cDNA or gDNA derived from T cells, B-cell-depleted T cells, or PBMCs. Deeply sampled blood TCRbeta repertoires from subjects exposed to, actively infected with, or recovered from COVID-19 were included in the dataset. A freely available public database, intended as a resource for researchers studying the immune response to SARS-CoV-2, is where the repertoires were released. Samples were obtained from the ongoing ImmuneRACE study (first 160 participants) and from 1,000 to 1,500 subjects provided by 6 global collaborators. Sample metadata almost always included a de-identified subject ID, COVID-19 status, age in years and sex. Where available, HLA class I and class II types were obtained from metadata supplied by the sample provider rather than from assay-based typing.

Samples from volunteer blood donors who had recovered from COVID-19 were contributed by a second Seattle source. The collaborating institutions used their own protocols to collect whole blood in K2EDTA tubes. For TCRbeta analysis, collaborators shipped samples in one of three forms: frozen whole blood, isolated PBMCs, or DNA extracted from either of those sample types. Overall study results and their limits: How much clinical and demographic metadata was included differed by source and by participant, and the metadata was provided uncurated.

TCRbeta CDR3 regions were amplified from genomic DNA using the immunoSEQ Assay, a bias-controlled multiplex PCR. The authors' analysis ran thus. Within the assay, amplification of reference gene primers was used to estimate how many nucleated cells each sample contained. Sequence reads were collapsed and filtered to measure the absolute abundance of every unique TCRbeta CDR3 rearrangement. Productive Simpson clonality was computed per sample as the square root of Simpson's diversity index over productive rearrangements. This is the immuneACCESS table as TCRdb keeps it, with only in-frame sequences that have V and J called. A part of the clones is gone; compared with another copy, unresolved V genes explain less than half, and the rest is unexplained. The D gene and trimming were derived from the DNA, and the V and J assignments and clone size from that table. Present in this sample are 240,000 or so clones, approximately 83% of which were seen just once. Together, the top ten hold more than 1.5% of the sample.

The TCR was taken from a man younger than 40 who had recovered from COVID-19. The sequencing sample was made of peripheral blood.

This receptor carries the CDR3 CASSKTSGGQETQYF. Here is the DNA: TGCGCCAGCAGTAAGACTAGCGGGGGACAAGAGACCCAGTACTTC. The chain is assembled from TRBV5-1 and TRBJ2-5, and 12 bases in between align with TRBD2. Reading from cysteine to phenylalanine, the CDR3 counts 15 amino acids. Just CDR3 DNA is preserved here, 45 bases in frame from base 1. CDR1 and CDR2 are read off the germline V gene as SGHRS and YFSETQ. Trimming takes 5 bases off V and 2 bases off J; junction bases not matched to a gene: 4.